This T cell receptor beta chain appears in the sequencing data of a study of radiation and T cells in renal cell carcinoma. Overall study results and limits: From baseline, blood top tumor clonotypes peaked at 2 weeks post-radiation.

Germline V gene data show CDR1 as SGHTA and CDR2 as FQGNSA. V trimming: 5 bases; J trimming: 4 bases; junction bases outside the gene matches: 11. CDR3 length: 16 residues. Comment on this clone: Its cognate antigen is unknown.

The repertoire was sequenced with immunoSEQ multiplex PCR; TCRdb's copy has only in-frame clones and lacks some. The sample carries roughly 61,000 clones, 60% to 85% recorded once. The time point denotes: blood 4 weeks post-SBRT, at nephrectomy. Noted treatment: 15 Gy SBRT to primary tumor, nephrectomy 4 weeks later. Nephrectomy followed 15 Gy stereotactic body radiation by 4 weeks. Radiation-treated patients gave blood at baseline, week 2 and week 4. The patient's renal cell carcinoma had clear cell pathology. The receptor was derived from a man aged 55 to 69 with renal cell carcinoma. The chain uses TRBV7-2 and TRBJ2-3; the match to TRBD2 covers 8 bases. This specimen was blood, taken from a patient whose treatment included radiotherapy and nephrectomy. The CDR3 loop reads CASSPVAGHPPDTQYF. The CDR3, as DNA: TGTGCCAGCAGCCCCGTAGCGGGACATCCCCCAGATACGCAGTATTTT.